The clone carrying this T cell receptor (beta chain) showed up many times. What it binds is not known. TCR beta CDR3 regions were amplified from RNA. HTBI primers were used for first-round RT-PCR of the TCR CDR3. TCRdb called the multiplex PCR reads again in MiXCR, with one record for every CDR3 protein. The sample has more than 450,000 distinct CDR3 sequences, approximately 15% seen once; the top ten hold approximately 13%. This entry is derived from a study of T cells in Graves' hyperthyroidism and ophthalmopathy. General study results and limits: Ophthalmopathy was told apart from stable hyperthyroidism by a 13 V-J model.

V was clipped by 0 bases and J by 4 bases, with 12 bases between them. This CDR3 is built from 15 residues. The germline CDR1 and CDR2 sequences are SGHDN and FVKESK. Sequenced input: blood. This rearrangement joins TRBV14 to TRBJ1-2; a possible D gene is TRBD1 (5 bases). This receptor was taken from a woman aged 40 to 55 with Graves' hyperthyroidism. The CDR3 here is CASSQDQGWSYGYTF. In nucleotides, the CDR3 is TGTGCCAGCAGCCAAGACCAGGGATGGTCCTATGGCTACACCTTC.